One sample yielded the 17 T cell receptor beta chains listed below, sequenced in a study of control samples from healthy donors and cancer patients. This table comes from immunoSEQ multiplex PCR, and its TCRdb copy is limited to in-frame clones, with some not included. This sample carries 150,000 or so clones, around 92% of them seen once, and the ten largest clones take 2.1%. The sample consisted of blood. These receptors originate from a woman aged 45-60 years in good health.

The J gene is TRBJ2-1, the V gene TRBV9, with 7 bases aligning to TRBD2. The CDR3 contains 21 residues. Germline V gene sequence: CDR1 SGDLS, CDR2 YYNGEE. J lost 5 bases, V lost 2 bases, and 25 bases had no gene match. CDR3 protein: CASSVSVWGEGNLGGNNEQFF. The CDR3 DNA follows: TGTGCCAGCAGCGTCTCCGTTTGGGGCGAGGGGAACTTGGGAGGGAACAATGAGCAGTTCTTC. Full variable domain (remainder filled in from reference TRBV9 and TRBJ2-1): DSGVTQTPKHLITATGQRVTLRCSPRSGDLSVYWYQQSLDQGLQFLIQYYNGEERAKGNILERFSAQQFPDLHSELNLSSLELGDSALYFCASSVSVWGEGNLGGNNEQFFGPGTRLTVL.

This chain connects TRBV11-3 to TRBJ2-2; no definite D call. Per germline, CDR1 SGHNT and CDR2 YENEEA. The length of the CDR3 is 15 residues. Trimming removed 3 bases at V and 0 bases at J, with 8 bases between. This chain's CDR3 is CASSLAEANTGELFF. The CDR3 DNA reads as TGTGCCAGCAGCTTGGCAGAGGCGAACACCGGGGAGCTGTTTTTT.

The chain joins TRBV2 to TRBJ1-2; D possibly corresponds to TRBD1 (5 bases). V lost 8 bases to trimming and J lost 0 bases, with 13 bases between them. The CDR3 contains 14 residues. CDR1 is SNHLY, CDR2 FYNNEI, per germline. The CDR3 DNA reads as TGTGCCAGCGAAAAGGGGTCCTCTAACTATGGCTACACCTTC. Protein product: CASEKGSSNYGYTF. The full variable domain, with the rest looked up from reference TRBV2 and TRBJ1-2, is EPEVTQTPSHQVTQMGQEVILRCVPISNHLYFYWYRQILGQKVEFLVSFYNNEISEKSEIFDDQFSVERPDGSNFTLKIRSTKLEDSAMYFCASEKGSSNYGYTFGSGTRLTVV.

The chain joins TRBV10-2 to TRBJ2-7; 14 bases are a match to TRBD2. CDR3 length: 16 residues. Germline V gene lookup returns CDR1 WSHSY and CDR2 SAAADI. After removal of 7 bases from V and 4 bases from J, the junction contained 9 bases not matched to a gene. The CDR3 reads CASTRGLAGEAYEQYF. As DNA, the CDR3 is TGCGCCAGCACCAGGGGACTAGCGGGAGAGGCGTACGAGCAGTACTTC.

This sequence joins TRBV5-1 and TRBJ2-1, with D perhaps matching TRBD2 (7 bases). V was cut by 3 bases and J by 9 bases, with 19 bases left in between. Germline V gene lookup returns CDR1 SGHRS and CDR2 YFSETQ. This CDR3 is 15 amino acids long. The CDR3 protein is CASSWGGWTYGEQFF. As DNA, the CDR3 is TGCGCCAGCAGCTGGGGGGGCTGGACGTACGGTGAGCAGTTCTTC.

This rearrangement joins TRBV28 to TRBJ1-2; the D gene is possibly TRBD1 (5 bases). The V gene lost 6 bases and the J gene lost 5 bases, with 10 bases spanning the gap. CDR1 is MDHEN, CDR2 SYDVKM, per germline. The CDR3 sequence is 12 residues long. CDR3 sequence reads: CASRTGLYGYTF. CDR3 DNA: TGTGCCAGCAGAACAGGTTTATATGGCTACACCTTC.

The chain has TRBV18 and TRBJ2-2; D is possibly TRBD1 or TRBD2 (6 bases each). V gave up 3 bases and J gave up 4 bases, with 12 bases separating them. Germline assignment: CDR1 KGHSH and CDR2 LQKENI. The CDR3 runs 15 residues. The CDR3 nucleotides are TGTGCCAGCTCACCTGATTGGGGGGCCACCGGGGAGCTGTTTTTT. Protein product: CASSPDWGATGELFF.

This chain joins TRBV18 and TRBJ1-2, with 7 positions matching TRBD1. The CDR3 covers 12 residues. The V segment lost 5 bases and the J segment 6 bases; nucleotides outside the gene matches: 3. Germline CDR1 is KGHSH and CDR2 is LQKENI. CDR3 region: CASSVTGDGYTF. CDR3 in DNA: TGTGCCAGCTCAGTAACAGGGGATGGCTACACCTTC.

V and J are TRBV3-1 (or the pseudogene TRBV3-2) and TRBJ1-4; a weak D match, TRBD1 (5 bases). Germline V gene lookup returns CDR1 LGHDT and CDR2 YNNKEL (reference sequence). V was pared by 9 bases and J by 4 bases, with 18 bases between. The CDR3 is 15 amino acids. The CDR3 coding sequence is TGTGCCAGTGCACAGGCAGTAAAGGGTAATGAAAAACTGTTTTTT. Amino acid sequence: CASAQAVKGNEKLFF.

This clone was recorded once. J is TRBJ2-3 and V is TRBV19; 9 bases map to TRBD1. V shed 5 bases, J shed 1 base, and the junction held 13 bases outside the gene matches. This CDR3 is built from 18 residues. Germline CDR1 reads LNHDA; CDR2 reads SQIVND (reference sequence). CDR3 in amino acids: CASSVGQGRGQGTDTQYF. The CDR3 bases are TGTGCCAGTAGTGTGGGACAGGGAAGGGGGCAAGGCACAGATACGCAGTATTTT.

This clone was counted a few times. The chain links TRBV5-6 to TRBJ2-2; no clear D gene. CDR1 is SGHDT and CDR2 is YYEEEE in the germline V gene. Trimming removed 2 bases at V and 5 bases at J, with 19 bases between. The CDR3 is 17 amino acids. The CDR3 here is CASSFEDFLDGTGELFF. The CDR3 DNA follows: TGTGCCAGCAGCTTCGAAGATTTCTTAGATGGTACCGGGGAGCTGTTTTTT.

CDR3 loop: CASSLSSVGLSGELFF. The CDR3 nucleotides read TGTGCCAGCAGCTTATCTTCGGTAGGGCTATCCGGGGAGCTGTTTTTT. The chain links TRBV7-9 to TRBJ2-2; D gene ambiguous. The CDR3 is 16 amino acids. The germline gives CDR1 SEHNR, CDR2 FQNEAQ (reference sequence). Trimming stripped 2 bases from V and 6 bases from J, with 16 bases between.

This sequence joins TRBV6-4 and TRBJ2-3; 9 positions agree with TRBD2. Germline values: CDR1 MRHNA, CDR2 SNTAGT. The junction had 10 bases not matched to a gene; V was cut back by 0 bases and J by 3 bases. The CDR3 totals 18 residues. CDR3: CASSDSPSGTSTTDTQYF. CDR3 in DNA: TGTGCCAGCAGTGACTCCCCCTCCGGGACTAGCACGACAGATACGCAGTATTTT.

The gene calls are TRBV30 and TRBJ1-1; tentative D call: TRBD1 (5 bases). In germline, CDR1 is GTSNPN, CDR2 SVGIG (reference sequence). CDR3 length: 15 amino acids. Trimming removed 1 base from V and 5 bases from J, with 17 bases in between. CDR3 protein: CAWSAVGVSSTEAFF. CDR3 nucleotides: TGTGCCTGGAGTGCGGTGGGGGTGTCAAGTACTGAAGCTTTCTTT.

V usage is TRBV5-1 and J usage is TRBJ2-7; D could derive from TRBD1 or TRBD2 (5 bases each). The CDR3 contains 13 residues. Germline V CDR1 and CDR2: SGHRS, YFSETQ. Trimming stripped 4 bases from V and 4 bases from J, with 12 bases between. The CDR3 region is CASSTERGYEQYF. CDR3 in DNA: TGCGCCAGCAGCACGGAGAGGGGTTACGAGCAGTACTTC.

In regard to this clone: A read error may account for a junction end that differs from germline. The chain carries TRBV29-1 and TRBJ1-1, with TRBD1 identical over 8 bases. In germline, CDR1 is SQVTM, CDR2 ANQGSEA. The length of the CDR3 is 12 residues. CDR3 region: CSFEDRVSEAFF. The CDR3, as DNA: TGCAGCTTTGAGGACAGGGTTTCTGAAGCTTTCTTT.

The sample holds one count of this clone. The V gene is TRBV15, the J gene TRBJ1-5; D possibly corresponds to TRBD1 (6 bases). Germline CDR1 is LNHNV and CDR2 is YYDKDF (reference sequence). Trimming removed 3 bases from V and 3 bases from J, with 9 bases in between. This CDR3 is built from 14 residues. This chain's CDR3 is CATSRTGANQPQHF. CDR3 nucleotide sequence: TGTGCCACCAGCAGGACAGGCGCCAATCAGCCCCAGCATTTT. Complete variable domain (other parts from reference TRBV15 and TRBJ1-5): DAMVIQNPRYQVTQFGKPVTLSCSQTLNHNVMYWYQQKSSQAPKLLFHYYDKDFNNEADTPDNFQSRRPNTSFCFLDIRSPGLGDTAMYLCATSRTGANQPQHFGDGTRLSIL.